A single T cell receptor beta chain is shown here with its context. This clone turned up a few times. What this receptor recognizes is not known. One base away there is no much larger clone; base qualities are not given. This sample is drawn from a study of cytomegalovirus exposure and HLA in healthy donors (dated by TCRdb to 2017 to 2019). For the study in its entirety: In an earlier analysis of 450 to 750 of the donors, around 300 Gb of sequence data and 100 million or so unique TCR beta sequences from about 179 million T cells were reported. A later genetic analysis took genome-wide SNP genotypes for about three fifths of the roughly 670 donors and used that subset as a discovery cohort. An early release that covered some 640 HLA-typed donors contained approximately 320 gigabases of sequencing data and around 80 million unique TCR sequences. The study combined high-throughput TCR immunosequencing, statistical association of individual TCRs with disease status, and machine learning to predict cytomegalovirus infection status. The later analysis used no new phenotypic data to find candidate immune exposures, relying instead on TCR beta sequences and their occurrence across donors. Of the roughly 400 genotyped donors, roughly 76% were placed in the genetic ancestry cluster associated with self-reported Caucasian donors. HLA typing included class I and class II loci at four-digit resolution. Four to six DR-DQ haplotypes were handled as single units for association and clustering, since linkage in the cohort was strong. Besides the first cohort of approximately 710 subjects, a separate validation cohort made up of 95 to 150 different subjects was used. Donor age, sex, ethnicity and CMV serostatus were collected together with the repertoire data. The study profiled the T cell repertoires of approximately 700 subjects by immunosequencing and related them to cytomegalovirus serostatus. Across about 380 genotyped donors of the cohort, an average of about 250,000 unique TCR beta nucleotide sequences per donor were sequenced, and 15% to 20% of those sequences were non-productive. To study patterns of TCR occurrence, a later analysis re-analyzed previously published TCR beta repertoires from 700 or so donors and added high-resolution HLA genotyping. To decide whether each TCR beta V gene segment behaved as functional or pseudogenic, an earlier analysis of some 570 of the donors relied on high-throughput TCR beta sequencing. All discovery cohort repertoires had been generated using a single sequencing platform. The number of typed donors differed by locus: about 620-640 for A, B, C, DRB1 and DQB1; about 520 for DQA1; approximately 600 for DPA1; and roughly 470 for DPB1. The study aimed to test whether cataloging public T cell receptors could reveal signatures of past pathogen exposure. The research as a whole found: Compared with the roughly 600-donor mean, donors in an Asian-associated ancestry cluster had fewer N-insertions in productive TCRs, according to a later genetic analysis. Some IMGT-functional V segments, including TRBV6-2 and TRBV6-3, could not be distinguished by the 87-base-pair reads and were therefore excluded. A few of the identified cytomegalovirus-associated TCR beta chains were confirmed in vitro to be specific for cytomegalovirus antigens. In an earlier analysis of 587 of the donors, most TCR beta V segments appeared in productive rearrangements about 87% or about 30% of the time, broadly matching IMGT annotations. Several of the top co-occurrence clusters appeared to be linked to parvovirus B19, influenza, CMV and Epstein-Barr virus, according to a later analysis. In a later analysis, HLA-associated TCR beta chains showed more clonal expansion and lower generation probabilities than non-associated chains that were equally common. Linkage disequilibrium might explain the correlated functional status among segregating V segments, but an unknown experimental factor could not be excluded. According to the authors, the approach could potentially be generalized to other disease states and immunological phenotypes. For the cohort, immune exposure information was limited to CMV serostatus. Because HLA typing was unavailable for some donors at each locus, only the typed subset was used in association tests. The classifier was reported to diagnose cytomegalovirus status with high specificity and sensitivity in both the original and validation cohorts. While some public TCRs were present in many individuals, most TCR sequences turned up only very rarely across donors. A group of highly shared sequence variants was considered likely to be a technical artifact of the sequencing pipeline. In a later analysis, TCR association rates were found to vary across HLA loci, with the most associated TCRs seen for DRB1 alleles and the fewest for HLA-C alleles. The presence/absence analyses assumed that sequencing depth was roughly uniform across donors, and that assumption may not be true. According to a later analysis, most CMV-associated TCR beta chains appeared to be HLA-restricted, and the HLA associations seemed to be driven largely by CMV exposure. The earlier analysis of about 600 of the donors excluded roughly 17 rarely observed V segments, including chromosome 9 orphons, because counts were too low. Assigning TCR associations to individual alleles was difficult when HLA alleles, especially DR and DQ, strongly co-occurred. A further reported finding was that TCR beta sequences accurately predicted the HLA-A and HLA-B alleles for most subjects in the first cohort. Only TCR beta chains were sequenced in this cohort, and the absence of alpha or paired-chain data limited detectable features. A later analysis associated around 16,000 TCR beta sequences with specific HLA alleles at a false discovery rate of 0.05. In a later genetic analysis, a missense DCLRE1C variant was associated with V-gene and J-gene trimming of TCR beta chains, and the association was replicated in an independent cohort. The study gave a list of about 160 TCR beta chains associated with cytomegalovirus.

The cohort comprised 550 to 700 healthy bone marrow donors. At the time of sampling, every cohort member was nominally healthy, though immune exposures that went unrecorded were likely present. The donor tested CMV seropositive, placing the donor among the roughly 300 seropositive members of the cohort. Every donor gave a peripheral blood sample, and the peripheral blood mononuclear cells from that sample were used for TCR beta sequencing. The Qiagen DNeasy Blood Extraction Kit was used to extract genomic DNA from the blood cell samples. The method behind the library was the immunoSEQ multiplex PCR assay. For the multiplex PCR, a mixture combining 60 forward primers for TCR Vbeta segments and 13 reverse primers for TCR Jbeta segments was used. The CDR3 region of rearranged TCR beta genes was amplified from genomic DNA with a multiplex PCR assay. The Illumina HiSeq System was used to sequence the amplified TCR beta libraries as 87-base-pair reads. For the original study's pipeline: In a later analysis, tens of millions of unique TCR beta chains were counted across the roughly 670 repertoires, and around 11 million of these chains were shared by at least two donors. A nearest-neighbor algorithm error-corrected the raw reads and collapsed the reads into unique sequences, merging closely related sequences to remove PCR and sequencing errors. CDR3 sequences were aligned to IMGT reference sequences to assign V, D and J gene segments. Each retained sequence needed at least a six-nucleotide match to both a V gene segment and a J gene segment. A rearrangement was called productive if the CDR3 had no stop codons and remained in frame with V and J, and every other rearrangement was called non-productive. Following IMGT convention, CDR3 was defined as the stretch from the second conserved V-encoded cysteine up to the conserved J-encoded phenylalanine. Sequences without an unambiguous match to a single V gene segment were excluded from the earlier analysis of a few hundred of the donors. An earlier analysis of several hundred of the donors called V segments functional above 56.7% productive rearrangements and segregating when the between-donor standard deviation exceeded 5%. A statistical classification framework was built for diagnosing cytomegalovirus status from the catalog of TCR beta chain sequences. In a later analysis, TCR nucleotide sequences were compared against IMGT/GENE-DB human TR gene sequences so that V and J genes could be assigned. Using the TCRdist pipeline, a later analysis assigned CDR3 sequences along with most-parsimonious VDJ recombination scenarios. A later analysis defined each TCR beta chain by its CDR3 amino acid sequence plus V-gene family, and excluded reads lacking a unique V-gene family. To address suspected cross-contamination and a sequencing artifact, a later analysis removed some 620 highly shared, low-generation-probability nucleotide sequences. In a later analysis, a clonal expansion index was calculated for each public chain from normalized within-repertoire ranks of inferred template counts. Generation probabilities in a later analysis came from a VDJ recombination model fitted to out-of-frame rearrangements, and those results were checked against IGoR. Hypergeometric tests were used in a later analysis to score TCR-TCR, TCR-HLA and TCR-CMV co-occurrence, with a repertoire-size bias correction applied to the TCR pairs. A later analysis estimated false discovery rates by permuting HLA or CMV assignments 20 times. In a later analysis, co-occurring TCRs were grouped with DBSCAN, and TCRdist sequence similarity was added when clustering was performed within HLA-allele-positive subsets. For co-occurrence clustering, repertoires with fewer than 30,000 or more than 120,000 public chains were excluded, along with 5 or 6 repertoires with anomalous nucleotide sharing. TCRdb carries this immuneACCESS record with in-frame sequences only. Its versions omit some clonotypes, under half of them owing to an unresolved V gene in the studies checked, with the rest unexplained. That table gives V, J and clone size, and the DNA gave D and trimming. Recorded for this sample are 90,000 or so clones; about 76% of them occurred a single time. The ten largest clones take up roughly 9.1% of the sample.

Counted from cysteine to phenylalanine, this CDR3 has 14 amino acids. Of the read, only the CDR3 DNA is kept; its 42 bases are in frame from base 1. V is trimmed back by 4 bases and J by 8 bases, and the junction contains 6 bases that no gene match accounts for. Via the germline V gene (reference sequence), CDR1 is LNHDA and CDR2 SQIVND. The TCR was taken from a man aged 25-45 years in good health and CMV-seropositive. The chain was built from TRBV19 and TRBJ2-1; 9 of the junction bases match TRBD1. Material for sequencing was PBMCs. The DNA is TGTGCCAGTAGTAGAGGACAGGGGACCGATGAGCAGTTCTTC. This gives the protein CASSRGQGTDEQFF.